These T cell receptor beta chains were read from a single sample in a study of early T cells in non-severe SARS-CoV-2 infection. TCRdb re-derived calls from the 5' RACE reads in MiXCR, one entry per CDR3 protein. This sample yields about 36,000 distinct CDR3 sequences, of which about 9.3% are seen a single time; more than 10% belongs to the top ten. Sequencing used whole blood. These receptor sequences come from an adult who was a healthcare worker with PCR-confirmed SARS-CoV-2 infection or an uninfected control (not recorded which). Both conserved end residues are part of each CDR3. D genes are given only for firm matches. The size field is filled for only some rows; it gives once, few, many or a size class.

v_gene	abundance	d_gene	j_gene	CDR3aa	CDR3nt
TRBV5-6	few	-	TRBJ1-1	CASSLAPETEAFF	TGTGCCAGCAGCCTGGCCCCCGAGACTGAAGCTTTCTTT
TRBV5-5	many	-	TRBJ2-3	CASSLVLDSLRTDTQYF	TGTGCCAGCAGCTTGGTTTTGGACAGTCTACGCACAGATACGCAGTATTTT
TRBV20-1	many	-	TRBJ2-5	CSASRGMYETQYF	TGCAGTGCGAGTAGGGGGATGTATGAGACCCAGTACTTC
TRBV3-1	few	TRBD2	TRBJ2-3	CASSGEGPGEWNTQYF	TGTGCCAGCAGCGGGGAGGGCCCCGGGGAATGGAATACGCAGTATTTT
TRBV28	many	-	TRBJ2-5	CASSSTLSQYF	TGTGCCAGCAGTTCGACACTTAGCCAGTACTTC
TRBV9	medium-sized	-	TRBJ2-3	CASSVQLPTDTQYF	TGTGCCAGCAGCGTACAACTACCAACAGATACGCAGTATTTT
TRBV29-1	few	-	TRBJ1-3	CSGGDGDSGNTIYF	TGCAGCGGGGGGGACGGAGACTCTGGAAACACCATATATTTT
TRBV7-2	many	-	TRBJ2-7	CASSRRWEQYF	TGTGCCAGCAGTCGTCGTTGGGAGCAGTACTTC
TRBV6-4	many	TRBD2	TRBJ2-3	CASSERGGSTDTQYF	TGTGCCAGCAGTGAGCGGGGGGGTAGCACAGATACGCAGTATTTT
TRBV11-3	-	TRBD1	TRBJ2-1	CASSPGGQGGDEQFF	TGTGCCAGCAGCCCCGGCGGACAGGGAGGCGATGAGCAGTTCTTC
TRBV10-3	-	TRBD1	TRBJ1-3	CATHEGANSGNTIYF	TGTGCCACTCACGAGGGGGCCAACTCTGGAAACACCATATATTTT
TRBV29-1	many	-	TRBJ1-1	CSVVPSSTEAFF	TGCAGCGTTGTTCCCTCCTCCACTGAAGCTTTCTTT
TRBV29-1	few	-	TRBJ2-7	CSVRDSYEQYF	TGCAGCGTGCGGGACTCCTACGAGCAGTACTTC
TRBV10-1	-	-	TRBJ2-1	CASSKTTTRENEQFF	TGCGCCAGCTCTAAAACTACCACCAGGGAAAATGAGCAGTTCTTC
TRBV18	many	-	TRBJ1-2	CASSPRMGDGYTF	TGTGCCAGCTCACCTAGGATGGGTGATGGCTACACCTTC
TRBV29-1	-	TRBD1	TRBJ2-1	CSVEGRQGIRSYNEQFF	TGCAGCGTTGAGGGACGACAGGGCATCAGGTCCTACAATGAGCAGTTCTTC
TRBV19	many	TRBD2	TRBJ2-7	CASTRGVGGTYEQYF	TGTGCCAGTACCCGCGGAGTGGGGGGGACCTACGAGCAGTACTTC
TRBV20-1	medium-sized	-	TRBJ2-1	CSASITATNEQFF	TGCAGTGCTAGTATCACGGCTACCAATGAGCAGTTCTTC
TRBV5-1	many	-	TRBJ2-7	CASSFANGPDEQYF	TGCGCCAGCAGCTTCGCCAATGGTCCGGACGAGCAGTACTTC
TRBV29-1	-	TRBD1	TRBJ2-3	CSVEVDRSQTQYF	TGCAGCGTTGAGGTGGACAGGTCCCAAACGCAGTATTTT
TRBV30	many	TRBD2	TRBJ2-1	CAWSVGEGQFF	TGTGCCTGGAGTGTGGGGGAGGGACAGTTCTTC
TRBV6-6	many	-	TRBJ2-1	CASSTPGTQQFF	TGTGCCAGCAGTACCCCCGGGACGCAGCAGTTCTTC
TRBV5-6	few	TRBD1	TRBJ2-7	CASSYFPGTVKYEQYF	TGTGCCAGCAGCTACTTTCCCGGGACAGTGAAGTACGAGCAGTACTTC
TRBV29-1	many	-	TRBJ2-7	CSVAQSSSYEQYF	TGCAGCGTTGCCCAGTCGAGCTCCTACGAGCAGTACTTC
TRBV6-6	many	-	TRBJ2-7	CASSSMGQGIREQYF	TGTGCCAGCAGTTCCATGGGGCAGGGAATCCGCGAGCAGTACTTC
TRBV28	-	-	TRBJ1-2	CASSLLAYGYTF	TGTGCCAGCAGTTTATTAGCCTATGGCTACACCTTC
TRBV28	few	-	TRBJ2-3	CASSSPRASTDTQYF	TGTGCCAGCAGTTCTCCCCGTGCTAGCACAGATACGCAGTATTTT
TRBV14	few	TRBD2	TRBJ2-3	CASSQTSGGTDTQYF	TGTGCCAGCAGCCAAACTAGCGGGGGCACAGATACGCAGTATTTT